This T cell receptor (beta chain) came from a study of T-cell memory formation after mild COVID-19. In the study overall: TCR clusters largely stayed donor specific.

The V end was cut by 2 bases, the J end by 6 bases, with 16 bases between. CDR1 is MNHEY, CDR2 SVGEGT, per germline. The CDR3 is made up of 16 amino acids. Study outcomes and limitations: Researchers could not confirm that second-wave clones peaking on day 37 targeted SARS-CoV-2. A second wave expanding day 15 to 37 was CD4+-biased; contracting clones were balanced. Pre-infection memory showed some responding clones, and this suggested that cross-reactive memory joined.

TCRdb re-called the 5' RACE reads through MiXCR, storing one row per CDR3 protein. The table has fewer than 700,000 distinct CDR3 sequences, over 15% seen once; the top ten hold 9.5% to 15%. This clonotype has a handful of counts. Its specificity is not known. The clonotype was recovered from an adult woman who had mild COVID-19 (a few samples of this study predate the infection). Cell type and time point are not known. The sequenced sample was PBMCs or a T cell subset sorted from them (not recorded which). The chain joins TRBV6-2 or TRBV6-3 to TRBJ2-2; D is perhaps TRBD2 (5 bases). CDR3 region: CASSYRGPQGPGELFF. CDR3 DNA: TGTGCCAGCAGTTACAGAGGGCCCCAAGGGCCCGGGGAGCTGTTTTTT.